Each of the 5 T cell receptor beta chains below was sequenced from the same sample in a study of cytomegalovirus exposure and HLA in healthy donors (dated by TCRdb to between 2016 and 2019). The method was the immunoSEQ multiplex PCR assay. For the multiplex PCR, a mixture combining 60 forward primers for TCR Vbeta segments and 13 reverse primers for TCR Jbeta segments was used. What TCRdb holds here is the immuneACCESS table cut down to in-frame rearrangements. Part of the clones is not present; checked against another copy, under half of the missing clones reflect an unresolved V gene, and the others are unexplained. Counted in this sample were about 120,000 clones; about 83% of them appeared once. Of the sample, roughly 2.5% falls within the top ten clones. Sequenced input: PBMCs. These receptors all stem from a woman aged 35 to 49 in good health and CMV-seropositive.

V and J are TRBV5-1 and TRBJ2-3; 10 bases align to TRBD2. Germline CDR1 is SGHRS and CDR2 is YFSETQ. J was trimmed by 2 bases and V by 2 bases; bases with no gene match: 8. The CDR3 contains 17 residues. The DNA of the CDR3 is TGCGCCAGCAGCTTCTCCGGGACTAGCGTGCCCACAGATACGCAGTATTTT. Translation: CASSFSGTSVPTDTQYF.

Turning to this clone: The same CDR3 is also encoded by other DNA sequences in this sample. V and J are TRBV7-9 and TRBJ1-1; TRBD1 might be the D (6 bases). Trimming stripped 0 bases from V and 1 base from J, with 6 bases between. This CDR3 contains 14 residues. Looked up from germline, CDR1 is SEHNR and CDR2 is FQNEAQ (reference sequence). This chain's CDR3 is CASSLARGNTEAFF. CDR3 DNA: TGTGCCAGCAGCTTAGCCAGGGGGAACACTGAAGCTTTCTTT. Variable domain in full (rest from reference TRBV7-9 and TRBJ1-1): DTGVSQNPRHKITKRGQNVTFRCDPISEHNRLYWYRQTLGQGPEFLTYFQNEAQLEKSRLLSDRFSAERPKGSFSTLEIQRTEQGDSAMYLCASSLARGNTEAFFGQGTRLTVV.

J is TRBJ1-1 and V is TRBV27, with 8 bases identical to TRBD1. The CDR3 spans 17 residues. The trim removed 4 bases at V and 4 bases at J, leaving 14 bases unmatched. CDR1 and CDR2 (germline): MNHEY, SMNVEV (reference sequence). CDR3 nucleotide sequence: TGTGCCAGCAGTTCCCGGACAGGGATTGGTGTTAGCACTGAAGCTTTCTTT. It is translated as CASSSRTGIGVSTEAFF.

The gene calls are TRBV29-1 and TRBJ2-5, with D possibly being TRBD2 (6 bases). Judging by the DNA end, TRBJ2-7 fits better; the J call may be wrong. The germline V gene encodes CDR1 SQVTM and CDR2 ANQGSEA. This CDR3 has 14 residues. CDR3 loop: CSVELRDFSYEQYF. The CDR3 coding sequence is TGCAGCGTTGAGCTCCGGGACTTCTCCTACGAGCAGTACTTC.

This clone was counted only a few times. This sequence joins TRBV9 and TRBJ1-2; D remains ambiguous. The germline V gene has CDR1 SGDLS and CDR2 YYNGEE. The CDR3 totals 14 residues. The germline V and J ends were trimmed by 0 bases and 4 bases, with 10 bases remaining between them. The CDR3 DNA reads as TGTGCCAGCAGCGTAGACGGCGGAGCCTATGGCTACACCTTC. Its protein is CASSVDGGAYGYTF.